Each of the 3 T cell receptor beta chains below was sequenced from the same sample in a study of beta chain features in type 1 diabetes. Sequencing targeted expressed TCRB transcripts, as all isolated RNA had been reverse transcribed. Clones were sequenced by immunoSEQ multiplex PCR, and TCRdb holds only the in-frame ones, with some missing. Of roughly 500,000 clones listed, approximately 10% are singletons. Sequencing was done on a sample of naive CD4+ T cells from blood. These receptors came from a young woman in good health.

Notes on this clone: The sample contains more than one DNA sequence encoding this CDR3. CDR3: CSARSTDTQYF. The CDR3 DNA follows: TGCAGTGCTAGATCGACAGATACGCAGTATTTT. The chain uses TRBV20-1 and TRBJ2-3; D unclear. V was shortened by 2 bases and J by 3 bases, with 3 bases between the two germline ends. CDR1 and CDR2 from the germline V gene are DFQATT and SNEGSKA (reference sequence). The CDR3 sequence is 11 residues long.

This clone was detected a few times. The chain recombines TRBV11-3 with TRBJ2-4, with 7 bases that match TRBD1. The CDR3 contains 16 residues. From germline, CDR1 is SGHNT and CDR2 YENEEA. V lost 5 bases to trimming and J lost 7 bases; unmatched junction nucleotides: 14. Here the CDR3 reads CASSTRTGRRENIQYF. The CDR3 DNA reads TGTGCCAGCAGCACCCGGACAGGCCGGAGAGAGAACATTCAGTACTTC. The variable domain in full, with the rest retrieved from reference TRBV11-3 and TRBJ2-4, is EAGVVQSPRYKIIEKKQPVAFWCNPISGHNTLYWYLQNLGQGPELLIRYENEEAVDDSQLPKDRFSAERLKGVDSTLKIQPAELGDSAVYLCASSTRTGRRENIQYFGAGTRLSVL.

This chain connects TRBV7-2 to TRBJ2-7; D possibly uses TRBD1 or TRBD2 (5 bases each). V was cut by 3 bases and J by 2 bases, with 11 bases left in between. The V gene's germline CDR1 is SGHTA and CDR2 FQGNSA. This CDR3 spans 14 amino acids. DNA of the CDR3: TGTGCCAGCAGCTTCACCCCGGGGCCCTACGAGCAGTACTTC. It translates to CASSFTPGPYEQYF.